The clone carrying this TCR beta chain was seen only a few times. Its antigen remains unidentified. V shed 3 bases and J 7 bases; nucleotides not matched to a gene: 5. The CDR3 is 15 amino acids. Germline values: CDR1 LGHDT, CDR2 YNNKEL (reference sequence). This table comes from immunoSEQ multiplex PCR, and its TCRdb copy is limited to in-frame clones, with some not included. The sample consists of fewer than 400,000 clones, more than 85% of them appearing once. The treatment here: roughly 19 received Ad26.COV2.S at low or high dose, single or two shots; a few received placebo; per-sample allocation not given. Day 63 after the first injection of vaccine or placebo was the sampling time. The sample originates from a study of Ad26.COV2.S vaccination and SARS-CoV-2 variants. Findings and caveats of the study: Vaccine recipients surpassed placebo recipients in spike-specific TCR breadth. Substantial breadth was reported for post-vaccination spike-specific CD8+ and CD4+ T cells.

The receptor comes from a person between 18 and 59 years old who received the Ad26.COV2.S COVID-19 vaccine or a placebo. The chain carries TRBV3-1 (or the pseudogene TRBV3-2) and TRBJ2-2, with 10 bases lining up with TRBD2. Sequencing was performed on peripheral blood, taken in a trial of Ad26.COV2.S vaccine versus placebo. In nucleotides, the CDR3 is TGTGCCAGCAGCCAGAGCGGGGGGGCATACGGGGAGCTGTTTTTT. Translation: CASSQSGGAYGELFF.